These 20 T cell receptor beta chains originate from one sample sequenced in a study of blood T cell repertoires in COVID-19. Clones were read by immunoSEQ multiplex PCR, and TCRdb kept only the in-frame ones, dropping some. Among 300,000 to 400,000 clones, more than 85% were seen once, and the ten largest hold around 3%. Sequences were obtained from peripheral blood. Receptors originate from a human donor in a cohort sampled during active COVID-19.

This chain connects TRBV30 to TRBJ2-3; a weak D match, TRBD2 (5 bases). The germline V and J ends were trimmed by 5 bases and 4 bases, with 10 bases remaining between them. The germline CDR1 and CDR2 sequences are GTSNPN and SVGIG (reference sequence). The CDR3 extends over 12 amino acids. The CDR3 nucleotides read TGTGCCTGGGGACTGACTGCAGATACGCAGTATTTT. It encodes CAWGLTADTQYF.

This clone was seen a single time. CDR3 loop: CASSLVAGSGNTIYF. CDR3 nucleotide sequence: TGTGCCAGCAGCTTAGTGGCAGGTAGTGGAAACACCATATATTTT. V gene TRBV7-2 combines with J gene TRBJ1-3; D uncertain. The CDR3 consists of 15 residues. Trimming removed 1 base from V and 3 bases from J, with 10 bases in between. The V gene's germline CDR1 is SGHTA and CDR2 FQGNSA.

The J gene is TRBJ2-5, the V gene TRBV24-1; D may be TRBD1 (6 bases). V dropped 4 bases and J dropped 2 bases, with 13 bases sitting between them. The CDR3 has 15 residues. From germline, CDR1 is KGHDR and CDR2 SFDVKD. CDR3 nucleotides: TGTGCCACCAGTGACAACTACAGGGAACAAGAGACCCAGTACTTC. It is translated as CATSDNYREQETQYF.

This clone was recorded a few times. This chain joins TRBV11-2 and TRBJ2-3; possibly TRBD2 for D (6 bases). CDR3 size: 17 residues. The V gene's germline CDR1 is SGHAT and CDR2 FQNNGV. The germline V and J ends were trimmed by 1 base and 0 bases, with 14 bases remaining between them. CDR3 bases: TGTGCCAGCAGCTTAGGAAAGCGGGCCCTGAGCACAGATACGCAGTATTTT. Amino acid sequence: CASSLGKRALSTDTQYF. Full variable domain (remainder filled in from reference TRBV11-2 and TRBJ2-3): EAGVAQSPRYKIIEKRQSVAFWCNPISGHATLYWYQQILGQGPKLLIQFQNNGVVDDSQLPKDRFSAERLKGVDSTLKIQPAKLEDSAVYLCASSLGKRALSTDTQYFGPGTRLTVL.

The gene calls are TRBV18 and TRBJ1-2; 7 bases line up with TRBD1. The V gene end was trimmed by 5 bases and the J gene end by 4 bases; junction bases not matched to a gene: 16. The CDR3 extends over 17 amino acids. Germline CDR1 and CDR2: KGHSH and LQKENI. The DNA for the CDR3 is TGTGCCAGCTCATCAAACGTACCAGGGGGTATGGGCTATGGCTACACCTTC. It codes for CASSSNVPGGMGYGYTF.

The chain employs TRBV29-1 and TRBJ1-1; 7 bases match TRBD1. The trim removed 2 bases at V and 11 bases at J, leaving 8 bases unmatched. CDR1 and CDR2 (germline): SQVTM, ANQGSEA. CDR3 length equals 12 residues. The CDR3 here is CSVELRGQGAFF. The CDR3, as DNA: TGCAGCGTTGAATTAAGGGGGCAAGGGGCTTTCTTT.

V is TRBV5-1 and J is TRBJ2-6; the D gene is possibly TRBD2 (6 bases). Deletions cut 0 bases from V and 0 bases from J, with 13 bases between. CDR3 length: 18 residues. Germline values: CDR1 SGHRS, CDR2 YFSETQ. The CDR3 sequence: CASSLDGERASGANVLTF. CDR3 DNA: TGCGCCAGCAGCTTGGATGGCGAGCGGGCCTCTGGGGCCAACGTCCTGACTTTC.

V usage is TRBV29-1 and J usage is TRBJ1-2; 9 positions match TRBD1. With V trimmed by 7 bases and J by 8 bases, 8 bases remained unmatched. CDR1 and CDR2 from the germline V gene are SQVTM and ANQGSEA. This CDR3 is 12 amino acids long. This chain's CDR3 is CSGTTGGGGYTF. CDR3 DNA sequence: TGCAGCGGGACCACAGGGGGCGGAGGCTACACCTTC.

Ten or more counts support this clone. This chain joins TRBV11-2 and TRBJ2-3, with D possibly matching TRBD2 (6 bases). The CDR3 is 15 amino acids. Germline CDR1 and CDR2: SGHAT and FQNNGV. Trimming took 0 bases from V and 1 from J, leaving 8 bases between them. This CDR3 is CASSLESGGTDTQYF. The CDR3 DNA reads TGTGCCAGCAGCTTAGAGTCGGGGGGCACAGATACGCAGTATTTT.

The V call is TRBV6-5, the J call TRBJ1-3; possibly TRBD1 for D (6 bases). Germline loops: CDR1 MNHEY, CDR2 SVGAGI. V dropped 6 bases and J dropped 4 bases, with 13 bases sitting between them. This CDR3 is built from 14 residues. CDR3 nucleotides: TGTGCCAGCAGAATAACAGGGCAGGGAAACACCATATATTTT. Amino acid sequence: CASRITGQGNTIYF.

This rearrangement joins TRBV5-1 to TRBJ2-5, with 7 bases fitting TRBD1. V dropped 0 bases and J dropped 5; count of bases not matched to a gene: 4. CDR1 and CDR2 (germline): SGHRS, YFSETQ. The CDR3 spans 14 residues. CDR3 sequence: CASSLAGQDETQYF. CDR3 bases: TGCGCCAGCAGCTTGGCCGGACAGGACGAGACCCAGTACTTC.

The CDR3 is CASSQSPTQGLYEQYF. Written as DNA, the CDR3 is TGCGCCAGCAGCCAATCCCCGACCCAGGGCCTCTACGAGCAGTACTTC. The chain links TRBV4-1 to TRBJ2-7, with D maybe TRBD1 (5 bases). Germline loops: CDR1 MGHRA, CDR2 YSYEKL. Trimming took off 2 bases at V and 3 bases at J, with 17 bases between the two ends. The CDR3 is made up of 16 amino acids.

The chain combines TRBV5-4 with TRBJ2-1; TRBD2 matches 10 bases. The trim removed 0 bases at V and 6 bases at J, leaving 12 bases unmatched. Germline CDR1 is SGHNT and CDR2 is YYREEE (reference sequence). This CDR3 is built from 18 residues. The CDR3: CASSLDIAASGRINEQFF. CDR3 coding DNA: TGTGCCAGCAGCTTGGATATCGCGGCTAGCGGGAGAATCAATGAGCAGTTCTTC.

This rearrangement joins TRBV4-1 to TRBJ2-7; 7 positions agree with TRBD1. V shed 1 base, J shed 2 bases, and the junction held 8 bases outside the gene matches. The V gene's germline CDR1 is MGHRA and CDR2 YSYEKL. This CDR3 comprises 16 residues. Here the CDR3 reads CASSQGRGTFTYEQYF. The CDR3 DNA sequence: TGCGCCAGCAGCCAAGGCAGGGGGACGTTTACCTACGAGCAGTACTTC.

The chain joins TRBV6-5 to TRBJ1-2, with 7 positions matching TRBD1. With V trimmed by 7 bases and J by 4 bases, 6 bases remained unmatched. CDR3 length: 13 residues. Germline V gives CDR1 MNHEY, CDR2 SVGAGI. CDR3 amino acids: CASKKGGFYGYTF. DNA for the CDR3: TGTGCCAGCAAAAAAGGGGGCTTCTATGGCTACACCTTC.

The chain carries TRBV4-1 and TRBJ1-4; a possible D gene is TRBD1 (5 bases). The CDR3 spans 16 residues. Trimming took off 3 bases at V and 2 bases at J, with 13 bases between the two ends. Germline V gene data show CDR1 as MGHRA and CDR2 as YSYEKL. CDR3 sequence reads: CASSQAGGATNEKLFF. CDR3 DNA: TGCGCCAGCAGCCAGGCCGGCGGGGCGACTAATGAAAAACTGTTTTTT.

This chain uses TRBV9 with TRBJ2-1; TRBD2 aligns across 10 bases. CDR3 length equals 15 residues. The ends lost 10 bases at V and 9 bases at J; junction bases unmatched: 16. The V gene's germline CDR1 is SGDLS and CDR2 YYNGEE. CDR3 DNA sequence: TGTGCCGCGTCGGGAGGGCTAGCGGGGGAGAGTGAGCAGTTCTTC. Residues: CAASGGLAGESEQFF.

The chain links TRBV5-6 to TRBJ2-3; D perhaps matches TRBD2 (7 bases). V was clipped by 0 bases and J by 4 bases, with 15 bases between them. The germline CDR1 and CDR2 sequences are SGHDT and YYEEEE. This CDR3 is built from 16 residues. Here the CDR3 DNA reads TGTGCCAGCAGCTTGGCCGGGGGGCGAGTTGCAGATACGCAGTATTTT. Translation gives CASSLAGGRVADTQYF.

The J gene is TRBJ1-1, the V gene TRBV10-3; unclear D gene. With 9 bases removed from V and 0 bases from J, the gap between germline ends came to 14 bases. Germline V gene data show CDR1 as ENHRY and CDR2 as SYGVKD. The CDR3 totals 14 residues. CDR3 coding DNA: TGTGCCATTGCGGCGGCGGCGGTGAACACTGAAGCTTTCTTT. Amino acids: CAIAAAAVNTEAFF.

For this clone: The junction shows a germline mismatch at one end, possibly a read error. The chain has TRBV28 and TRBJ2-6; unclear D gene. The length of the CDR3 is 15 residues. Germline values: CDR1 MDHEN, CDR2 SYDVKM. The DNA for the CDR3 is TGTGCCAGCAATTTACCGGGTGCTGGGGCCAACGTCCTGACTTTC. Translating gives CASNLPGAGANVLTF. Full variable domain (remainder filled in from reference TRBV28 and TRBJ2-6): DVKVTQSSRYLVKRTGEKVFLECVQDMDHENMFWYRQDPGLGLRLIYFSYDVKMKEKGDIPEGYSVSREKKERFSLILESASTNQTSMYLCASNLPGAGANVLTFGAGSRLTVL.